This T cell receptor beta chain is from a study of blood T cell repertoires in COVID-19. The wider study: Samples of COVID-19 (acute and convalescent) were obtained from the United States, Italy and Spain.

As handled by the study authors: Amplification with reference gene primers provided the estimates of nucleated cell counts. TCRdb's table, derived via immunoSEQ multiplex PCR, lists solely in-frame clones and lacks some. V and J calls and clone size are as listed in that table; D and trimming were resolved from the DNA. The sample lists under 100,000 clones, roughly 87% seen once, with 6.5% to 9.5% in the top ten. The CDR3 length is 14 residues. Germline CDR1 SGHRS, CDR2 YFSETQ. Trimming took off 3 bases at V and 5 bases at J, with 14 bases between the two ends. The gene calls are TRBV5-1 and TRBJ1-1; D is possibly TRBD1 (5 bases). The sequencing sample was made of peripheral blood. The clonotype was recovered from a man in his thirties or forties with acute or convalescent COVID-19. In DNA, the CDR3 is TGCGCCAGCAGCTCTATGGACGGGGGGACTGAAGCTTTCTTT. Its protein is CASSSMDGGTEAFF. Complete variable domain (other parts from reference TRBV5-1 and TRBJ1-1): KAGVTQTPRYLIKTRGQQVTLSCSPISGHRSVSWYQQTPGQGLQFLFEYFSETQRNKGNFPGRFSGRQFSNSRSEMNVSTLELGDSALYLCASSSMDGGTEAFFGQGTRLTVV.